Following are 25 T cell receptor beta chains from one sample sequenced in a study of shared clonotypes between healthy human individuals. The method was immunoSEQ multiplex PCR; TCRdb's version includes in-frame clones alone and lacks a portion of them. This table has a few million clones, more than 85% appearing once. Input material: naive CD4+ T cells from PBMCs. Subset meaning: CD45RA+ positively selected. Receptors originate from a man aged 18 to 30 in good health. Some clones in this sample may be carry-over from other donors' samples.

The chain joins TRBV9 to TRBJ2-7, with 9 bases identical to TRBD2. The CDR3 consists of 16 residues. J was trimmed by 7 bases and V by 0 bases; bases with no gene match: 11. Germline V gives CDR1 SGDLS, CDR2 YYNGEE. Here the CDR3 reads CASSVDGGRAAGEQYF. DNA of the CDR3: TGTGCCAGCAGCGTAGACGGCGGGAGGGCCGCGGGTGAGCAGTACTTC.

The chain is built from TRBV4-1 and TRBJ1-6, with D possibly TRBD1 on 5 matching bases. The CDR3 consists of 17 residues. From germline, CDR1 is MGHRA and CDR2 YSYEKL. The V end was cut by 4 bases, the J end by 2 bases, with 15 bases between. The CDR3 DNA reads as TGCGCCAGCAGCCCAACAGGAGACCAGACCTATAATTCACCCCTCCACTTT. This sequence encodes CASSPTGDQTYNSPLHF.

The J gene is TRBJ2-2, the V gene TRBV4-2, with D unresolved. The CDR3 sequence is 16 residues long. Germline CDR1 reads LGHNA; CDR2 reads YNFKEQ. Trimming cost V 1 base and J 5 bases, with 14 bases left between them. The CDR3 nucleotides are TGTGCCAGCAGCCAAGGAGGCTGGCTATCGACCGGGGAGCTGTTTTTT. Protein: CASSQGGWLSTGELFF.

V is TRBV2 and J is TRBJ1-2; TRBD1 matches at 9 bases. Trimming cost V 4 bases and J 8 bases; bases outside gene matches: 2. The CDR3 totals 12 residues. Germline V gene data show CDR1 as SNHLY and CDR2 as FYNNEI. The CDR3 DNA reads TGTGCCAGCAGTGTCGGGACAGGGGGCTACACCTTC. Its translation: CASSVGTGGYTF.

The chain employs TRBV28 and TRBJ2-1; D possibly corresponds to TRBD2 (6 bases). Per germline, CDR1 MDHEN and CDR2 SYDVKM. This CDR3 contains 18 residues. Trimming pared 7 bases from V and 0 bases from J, leaving 22 bases between. This chain's CDR3 is CASTGTRGSGSSYNEQFF. CDR3 in DNA: TGTGCCAGCACCGGGACTCGAGGCAGCGGAAGCTCCTACAATGAGCAGTTCTTC. Combining the CDR3 with reference TRBV28 and TRBJ2-1 gives the whole variable domain DVKVTQSSRYLVKRTGEKVFLECVQDMDHENMFWYRQDPGLGLRLIYFSYDVKMKEKGDIPEGYSVSREKKERFSLILESASTNQTSMYLCASTGTRGSGSSYNEQFFGPGTRLTVL.

The chain uses TRBV9 and TRBJ2-2, with 7 nucleotides matching TRBD2. The J segment lost 3 bases and the V segment lost 0 bases, leaving 2 bases of the junction unmatched. Per germline, CDR1 SGDLS and CDR2 YYNGEE. The CDR3 loop spans 15 amino acids. CDR3 coding DNA: TGTGCCAGCAGCGTAGCTAGCGGTGACACCGGGGAGCTGTTTTTT. It encodes CASSVASGDTGELFF.

The chain joins TRBV4-1 to TRBJ2-7; 8 nucleotides align to TRBD2. From germline, CDR1 is MGHRA and CDR2 YSYEKL. The trim removed 1 base at V and 5 bases at J, leaving 10 bases unmatched. This CDR3 spans 16 amino acids. The CDR3 loop is CASSQGRGGGLNEQYF. In DNA form, the CDR3 reads TGCGCCAGCAGCCAAGGGAGGGGCGGGGGGCTGAACGAGCAGTACTTC.

The rearrangement uses TRBV29-1 and TRBJ2-3; D may be TRBD2 (6 bases). The germline V gene encodes CDR1 SQVTM and CDR2 ANQGSEA. This CDR3 region has 14 residues. The germline V and J ends were trimmed by 7 bases and 5 bases, with 19 bases remaining between them. CDR3 loop: CSAYSGAAGDTQYF. The CDR3 DNA reads as TGCAGCGCCTATTCGGGAGCAGCAGGAGATACGCAGTATTTT.

The gene calls are TRBV19 and TRBJ1-2; D gene unclear. The germline V gene encodes CDR1 LNHDA and CDR2 SQIVND (reference sequence). CDR3 length: 14 residues. V dropped 6 bases and J dropped 4 bases, with 15 bases sitting between them. The CDR3 region is CASSPNTIPYGYTF. In DNA form, the CDR3 reads TGTGCCAGTAGCCCCAACACCATTCCCTATGGCTACACCTTC.

V gene TRBV28 combines with J gene TRBJ2-2, with D possibly being TRBD1 (6 bases). The CDR3 covers 16 residues. V lost 6 bases, J lost 4 bases, and 18 bases lay in between. The germline gives CDR1 MDHEN, CDR2 SYDVKM. Here the CDR3 reads CASSPWADRSTGELFF. As DNA, the CDR3 is TGTGCCAGCAGCCCTTGGGCAGACAGGTCCACCGGGGAGCTGTTTTTT.

The CDR3: CASSLGRGARHTEAFF. The CDR3 coding sequence is TGTGCCAGCAGCTTGGGGCGGGGGGCGAGGCACACTGAAGCTTTCTTT. The chain couples TRBV11-2 to TRBJ1-1; D possibly corresponds to TRBD1 (6 bases). From germline, CDR1 is SGHAT and CDR2 FQNNGV. V shed 3 bases and J shed 3 bases, with 17 bases lying between them. The CDR3 totals 16 residues. The full variable domain, with the rest looked up from reference TRBV11-2 and TRBJ1-1, is EAGVAQSPRYKIIEKRQSVAFWCNPISGHATLYWYQQILGQGPKLLIQFQNNGVVDDSQLPKDRFSAERLKGVDSTLKIQPAKLEDSAVYLCASSLGRGARHTEAFFGQGTRLTVV.

The rearrangement joins TRBV5-1 to TRBJ2-1, with no clear D. Trimming stripped 0 bases from V and 7 bases from J, with 11 bases between. The CDR3 is made up of 14 amino acids. Germline V gene data show CDR1 as SGHRS and CDR2 as YFSETQ. CDR3 sequence (DNA): TGCGCCAGCAGCTTGGGGGCAGACCCAAATGAGCAGTTCTTC. Encoded protein: CASSLGADPNEQFF.

This chain connects TRBV2 to TRBJ2-1, with no clear D. The CDR3 runs 16 residues. V lost 5 bases, J lost 6 bases, and 20 bases lay in between. CDR1 and CDR2 from the germline V gene are SNHLY and FYNNEI. CDR3 protein: CASSQKVRAESNEQFF. The CDR3 DNA reads as TGTGCCAGCAGTCAAAAGGTTAGGGCGGAGAGCAATGAGCAGTTCTTC.

The rearrangement joins TRBV6-4 to TRBJ2-1; 9 positions agree with TRBD2. J gave up 10 bases and V 5 bases, and 6 bases lay outside the gene matches. Germline CDR1 reads MRHNA; CDR2 reads SNTAGT. The CDR3 loop spans 13 amino acids. The CDR3 bases are TGTGCCAGCAGTCGGCGGGAGGGGGTCGAGCAGTTCTTC. Amino acid sequence: CASSRREGVEQFF.

As concerns this clone: Other DNA sequences from this sample encode an identical CDR3 as well. The genes are TRBV7-2 and TRBJ2-7, with 10 bases aligning to TRBD2. The V segment lost 5 bases and the J segment 2 bases; nucleotides outside the gene matches: 3. Germline V lookup: CDR1 SGHTA, CDR2 FQGNSA. CDR3 length: 14 amino acids. DNA for the CDR3: TGTGCCAGCAGCCGGACTAGCGGCACCTACGAGCAGTACTTC. It codes for CASSRTSGTYEQYF.

This rearrangement joins TRBV27 to TRBJ2-1; 8 bases map to TRBD1. CDR3 length equals 16 residues. Germline V gene data show CDR1 as MNHEY and CDR2 as SMNVEV (reference sequence). V shed 5 bases and J 4 bases; nucleotides not matched to a gene: 10. The CDR3 DNA reads TGTGCCAGCAGTGCCTCCGGGACAGGAAAGTACAATGAGCAGTTCTTC. It is translated as CASSASGTGKYNEQFF.

The genes are TRBV18 and TRBJ2-1; D call uncertain. From germline, CDR1 is KGHSH and CDR2 LQKENI. V was shortened by 2 bases and J by 8 bases, with 7 bases between the two germline ends. The CDR3 spans 12 residues. The CDR3 coding sequence is TGTGCCAGCTCACCATACGGACATGAGCAGTTCTTC. Amino acids: CASSPYGHEQFF.

A remark on this clone: The sample carries other DNA sequences with the same CDR3. The chain links TRBV6-5 to TRBJ1-3, with D maybe TRBD1 (5 bases). CDR1 MNHEY and CDR2 SVGAGI come from the germline V gene. V gave up 8 bases and J gave up 1 base, with 9 bases separating them. The CDR3 length is 13 residues. The CDR3 loop is CASRRGSGNTIYF. As DNA, the CDR3 is TGTGCCAGCCGGAGGGGATCTGGAAACACCATATATTTT.

The J gene is TRBJ2-7, the V gene TRBV11-2; TRBD1 is a possible D gene (5 bases). Trimming removed 6 bases at V and 0 bases at J, with 15 bases between. CDR3 length equals 15 residues. Looked up from germline, CDR1 is SGHAT and CDR2 is FQNNGV. The CDR3 DNA sequence: TGTGCCAGCAGTTCCATAAGGGGTAACTCCTACGAGCAGTACTTC. Translated, it gives CASSSIRGNSYEQYF.

This clone appeared once. The chain recombines TRBV5-4 with TRBJ1-2; a weak D match, TRBD1 (5 bases). This CDR3 region has 15 residues. Germline V CDR1 and CDR2: SGHNT, YYREEE (reference sequence). The V gene lost 4 bases and the J gene lost 7 bases, with 20 bases spanning the gap. CDR3 in DNA: TGTGCCAGCAGCGGAAGGACAAGGGATCTTGCTGGCTACACCTTC. Residues: CASSGRTRDLAGYTF. Complete variable domain (other parts from reference TRBV5-4 and TRBJ1-2): ETGVTQSPTHLIKTRGQQVTLRCSSQSGHNTVSWYQQALGQGPQFIFQYYREEENGRGNFPPRFSGLQFPNYSSELNVNALELDDSALYLCASSGRTRDLAGYTFGSGTRLTVV.

Concerning this clone itself: At the DNA level, this CDR3 is encoded by other sequences in the same sample as well. The chain carries TRBV14 and TRBJ1-4; D unclear. The CDR3 runs 13 residues. V was pared by 6 bases and J by 0 bases, with 5 bases between. CDR1 and CDR2 from the germline V gene are SGHDN and FVKESK. The CDR3 coding sequence is TGTGCCAGCAGTCGCGCAACTAATGAAAAACTGTTTTTT. This encodes CASSRATNEKLFF.

CDR3: CATSAGQGLETQYF. For the CDR3, the DNA is TGCGCCACCTCGGCAGGACAGGGGCTCGAGACCCAGTACTTC. The chain has TRBV5-1 and TRBJ2-5; 9 positions match TRBD1. CDR1 and CDR2 (germline): SGHRS, YFSETQ. The CDR3 consists of 14 residues. The junction had 11 bases not matched to a gene; V was cut back by 9 bases and J by 5 bases.

The J gene is TRBJ2-5, the V gene TRBV30; 10 bases match TRBD1. V gave up 2 bases and J gave up 5 bases; unmatched junction bases: 8. Looked up from germline, CDR1 is GTSNPN and CDR2 is SVGIG (reference sequence). The CDR3 loop spans 15 amino acids. Here the CDR3 DNA reads TGTGCCTGGAGTCTGAAGGGACAGGGGACGGAGACCCAGTACTTC. As protein: CAWSLKGQGTETQYF.

This clone was seen only once. The genes are TRBV5-1 and TRBJ1-1, with a possible D match to TRBD1 (5 bases). The CDR3 runs 16 residues. The germline CDR1 and CDR2 sequences are SGHRS and YFSETQ. V was clipped by 4 bases and J by 4 bases, with 20 bases between them. This CDR3 is CASSARPSGGSTEAFF. The CDR3 DNA reads as TGCGCCAGCAGCGCCCGCCCCTCGGGGGGGAGCACTGAAGCTTTCTTT.

The chain employs TRBV7-3 and TRBJ2-1; 9 positions match TRBD1. V dropped 2 bases and J dropped 5; count of bases not matched to a gene: 4. Germline CDR1 and CDR2: SGHTA and FQGTGA. The CDR3 sequence is 15 residues long. CDR3 sequence: CASSLGQGWDNEQFF. CDR3 sequence (DNA): TGTGCCAGCAGCTTAGGACAGGGGTGGGACAATGAGCAGTTCTTC.